Following are 12 T cell receptor beta chains from one sample sequenced in a study of regulatory T cells in long-lasting Graves disease. With iRepertoire HTBI primers and Arm-PCR of CDR3 regions, TCR beta libraries were built. TCRdb re-analysed the multiplex PCR reads in MiXCR, keeping a single row per CDR3 protein. This sample has hundreds of thousands of distinct CDR3 sequences, with roughly 16% found just once. Time point reported: newly diagnosed GD, antithyroid drugs for less than 3 months. Isolated PBMC RNA provided the starting material for the TCR library. This same sample was also part of a study on T cells in Graves' hyperthyroidism and ophthalmopathy.

Sequencing was performed on peripheral blood mononuclear cells (PBMCs), taken at new diagnosis, from a patient treated with antithyroid drugs. The receptors derive from a woman aged 30 to 39 with Graves disease.

In this sample, this clonotype turned up a few times. The chain combines TRBV6-2 or TRBV6-3 with TRBJ2-1, with 7 bases aligning to TRBD1. J lost 5 bases, V lost 5 bases, and 6 bases had no gene match. CDR1 is MNHEY and CDR2 is SVGEGT in the germline V gene. CDR3 size: 14 residues. The CDR3 sequence: CASSEGQPNNEQFF. In DNA, the CDR3 is TGTGCCAGCAGTGAGGGACAGCCGAACAATGAGCAGTTCTTC.

In its sample, this clonotype was seen a few times. The V call is TRBV12-3 or TRBV12-4, the J call TRBJ2-2; possibly TRBD1 for D (5 bases). The CDR3 runs to 14 residues. V lost 5 bases and J lost 4, with 11 bases in between. CDR3 loop: CASSQGVGTGELFF. In nucleotides, the CDR3 is TGTGCCAGCAGTCAAGGGGTCGGCACCGGGGAGCTGTTTTTT.

The J gene is TRBJ2-5, the V gene TRBV19; D perhaps matches TRBD1 (5 bases). V lost 1 base and J lost 4, with 10 bases in between. CDR3 length: 14 residues. Germline-derived CDR1 and CDR2 are LNHDA and SQIVND (reference sequence). CDR3 loop: CASSIGGATETQYF. The CDR3 region has the DNA TGTGCCAGTAGTATAGGGGGCGCGACAGAGACCCAGTACTTC.

The chain recombines TRBV5-1 with TRBJ2-2, with D possibly being TRBD1 (6 bases). The CDR3 consists of 15 residues. Germline CDR1 SGHRS, CDR2 YFSETQ. V lost 4 bases and J lost 4, with 14 bases in between. CDR3 sequence reads: CASSPWGTTTGELFF. The DNA for the CDR3 is TGCGCCAGCAGCCCTTGGGGGACAACCACCGGGGAGCTGTTTTTT.

The chain joins TRBV7-9 to TRBJ2-5; 9 bases line up with TRBD1. The trim removed 5 bases at V and 0 bases at J, leaving 7 bases unmatched. This CDR3 is 16 amino acids long. Germline lookup yields CDR1 SEHNR and CDR2 FQNEAQ (reference sequence). CDR3: CASSLRTGANQETQYF. CDR3 DNA: TGTGCCAGCAGCCTCAGGACAGGGGCGAACCAAGAGACCCAGTACTTC.

The CDR3 sequence is CASSLWDRTEGYTF. CDR3 DNA sequence: TGTGCCAGCAGTTTATGGGACAGGACGGAGGGCTACACCTTC. This sequence joins TRBV28 and TRBJ1-2; 7 bases map to TRBD1. The ends lost 0 bases at V and 8 bases at J; junction bases unmatched: 6. The CDR3 spans 14 residues. The germline V gene encodes CDR1 MDHEN and CDR2 SYDVKM.

The chain has TRBV12-3 or TRBV12-4 and TRBJ2-3; 9 nucleotides align to TRBD2. V gave up 2 bases and J gave up 1 base; unmatched junction bases: 7. This CDR3 has 17 residues. The CDR3 DNA reads as TGTGCCAGCAGTTTAAAAAGTAGCGGGAGAGGCACAGATACGCAGTATTTT. It encodes CASSLKSSGRGTDTQYF.

J is TRBJ2-7 and V is TRBV3-1, with unresolved D. CDR1 is LGHDT, CDR2 YNNKEL, per germline (reference sequence). The CDR3 extends over 11 amino acids. The V and J ends lost 8 bases and 2 bases respectively, with 7 bases between them. The CDR3 sequence: CASGKTYEQYF. The CDR3 coding sequence is TGTGCCAGCGGGAAAACCTACGAGCAGTACTTC.

This clonotype has just a few counts. This chain connects TRBV28 to TRBJ1-6; tentative D call: TRBD1 (5 bases). Trimming removed 1 base from V and 16 bases from J, with 8 bases in between. CDR1 is MDHEN, CDR2 SYDVKM, per germline. This CDR3 comprises 11 residues. CDR3 sequence: CASSLSGGLHF. CDR3 nucleotides: TGTGCCAGCAGTTTATCCGGGGGTCTCCACTTT.

In this sample, this clonotype turned up a few times. The V call is TRBV25-1, the J call TRBJ2-3, with 7 bases identical to TRBD2. CDR3 length: 16 amino acids. The J segment lost 1 base and the V segment lost 9 bases, leaving 13 bases of the junction unmatched. CDR1 and CDR2 (germline): MGHDK, SYGVNS. CDR3 sequence reads: CARKLLKREGTDTQYF. The CDR3 DNA reads as TGTGCCAGAAAGTTACTAAAGCGGGAAGGCACAGATACGCAGTATTTT.

This clonotype was seen repeatedly, ten times or more. This chain links TRBV7-2 with TRBJ2-5; D gene uncertain. In germline, CDR1 is SGHTA, CDR2 FQGNSA. The CDR3 runs to 16 residues. The V and J ends lost 0 bases and 7 bases respectively, with 18 bases between them. CDR3: CASSLAGYPSILTQYF. Written as DNA, the CDR3 is TGTGCCAGCAGCTTAGCAGGGTACCCCTCGATCCTGACCCAGTACTTC.

In this sample, this clonotype turned up a few times. The chain carries TRBV27 and TRBJ1-2; 12 nucleotides match TRBD1. CDR3 length: 20 amino acids. The V and J ends lost 0 bases and 7 bases, in that order; junction bases with no gene match: 18. Germline V gene sequence: CDR1 MNHEY, CDR2 SMNVEV (reference sequence). CDR3 bases: TGTGCCAGCAGTTTATCGTTAGGAGGGGGACAGGGGGCCGGGCCGGCTGGCTACACCTTC. Translating gives CASSLSLGGGQGAGPAGYTF.